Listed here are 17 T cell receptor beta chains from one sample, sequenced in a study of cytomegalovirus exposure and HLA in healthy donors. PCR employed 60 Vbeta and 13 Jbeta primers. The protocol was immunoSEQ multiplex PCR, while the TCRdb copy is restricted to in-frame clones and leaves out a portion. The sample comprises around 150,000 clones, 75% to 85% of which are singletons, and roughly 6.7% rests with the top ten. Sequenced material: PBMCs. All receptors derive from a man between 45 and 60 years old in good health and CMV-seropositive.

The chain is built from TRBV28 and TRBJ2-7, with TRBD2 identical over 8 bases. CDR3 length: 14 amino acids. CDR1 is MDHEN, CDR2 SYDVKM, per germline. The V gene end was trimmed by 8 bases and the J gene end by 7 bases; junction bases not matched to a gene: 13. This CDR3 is CASYLSGRSWEQYF. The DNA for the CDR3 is TGTGCCAGCTACCTAAGCGGGAGAAGTTGGGAGCAGTACTTC.

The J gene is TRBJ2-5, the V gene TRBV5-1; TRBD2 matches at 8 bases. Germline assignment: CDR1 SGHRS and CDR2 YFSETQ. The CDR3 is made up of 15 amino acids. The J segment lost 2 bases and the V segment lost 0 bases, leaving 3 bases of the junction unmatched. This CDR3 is CASSLGSGDQETQYF. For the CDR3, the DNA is TGCGCCAGCAGCTTGGGTAGCGGGGATCAAGAGACCCAGTACTTC. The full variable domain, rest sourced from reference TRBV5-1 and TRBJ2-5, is KAGVTQTPRYLIKTRGQQVTLSCSPISGHRSVSWYQQTPGQGLQFLFEYFSETQRNKGNFPGRFSGRQFSNSRSEMNVSTLELGDSALYLCASSLGSGDQETQYFGPGTRLLVL.

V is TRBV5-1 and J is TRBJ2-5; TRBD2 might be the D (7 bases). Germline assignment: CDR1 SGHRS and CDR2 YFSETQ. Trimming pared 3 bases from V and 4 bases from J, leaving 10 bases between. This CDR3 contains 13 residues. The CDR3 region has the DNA TGCGCCAGCAGCTCTGCGGGGGCAGAGACCCAGTACTTC. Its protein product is CASSSAGAETQYF.

The CDR3 here is CASSSRKLFF. Written as DNA, the CDR3 is TGTGCCAGCAGTTCGAGGAAACTGTTTTTT. The V gene is TRBV28, the J gene TRBJ1-4, with no clear D. This CDR3 contains 10 residues. Trimming stripped 4 bases from V and 11 bases from J, with 5 bases between. CDR1 and CDR2 from the germline V gene are MDHEN and SYDVKM.

The CDR3 coding sequence is TGTGCCAGCAGCTTAAACAGACACACTGAAGCTTTCTTT. It is translated as CASSLNRHTEAFF. V and J are TRBV11-2 and TRBJ1-1; D uncertain. Germline V gene sequence: CDR1 SGHAT, CDR2 FQNNGV. The CDR3 totals 13 residues. Trimming took off 2 bases at V and 3 bases at J, with 7 bases between the two ends.

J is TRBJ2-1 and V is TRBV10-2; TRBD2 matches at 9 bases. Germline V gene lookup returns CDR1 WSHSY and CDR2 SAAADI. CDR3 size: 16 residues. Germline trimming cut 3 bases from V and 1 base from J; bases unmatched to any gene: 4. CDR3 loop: CASSDLAGGSYNEQFF. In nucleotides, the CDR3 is TGCGCCAGCAGTGACCTGGCGGGAGGGTCCTACAATGAGCAGTTCTTC.

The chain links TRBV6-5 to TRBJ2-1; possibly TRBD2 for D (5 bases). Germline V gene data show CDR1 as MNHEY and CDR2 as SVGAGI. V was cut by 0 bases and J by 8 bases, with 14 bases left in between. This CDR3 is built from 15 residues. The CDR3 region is CASSYSIREWDEQFF. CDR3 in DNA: TGTGCCAGCAGTTACTCGATTAGGGAGTGGGATGAGCAGTTCTTC.

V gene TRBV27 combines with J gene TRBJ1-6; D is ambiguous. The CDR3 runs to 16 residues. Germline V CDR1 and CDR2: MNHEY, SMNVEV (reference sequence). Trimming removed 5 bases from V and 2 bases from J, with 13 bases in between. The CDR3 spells CASSPQTSPYNSPLHF. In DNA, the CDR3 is TGTGCCAGCAGTCCGCAGACATCCCCCTATAATTCACCCCTCCACTTT.

Written as DNA, the CDR3 is TGCAGCACAAGACAGGGGACCAGCTCCTACGAGCAGTACTTC. Its protein product is CSTRQGTSSYEQYF. V gene TRBV29-1 combines with J gene TRBJ2-7; 8 bases align to TRBD1. The CDR3 totals 14 residues. Unmatched junction bases numbered 9, after V lost 8 bases and J lost 0 bases. The germline V gene encodes CDR1 SQVTM and CDR2 ANQGSEA.

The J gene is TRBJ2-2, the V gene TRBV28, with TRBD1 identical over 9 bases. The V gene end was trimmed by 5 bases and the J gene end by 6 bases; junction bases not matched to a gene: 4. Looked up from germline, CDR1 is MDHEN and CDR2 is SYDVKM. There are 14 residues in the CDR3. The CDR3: CASSPDRGAGELFF. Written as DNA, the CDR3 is TGTGCCAGCAGTCCGGACAGGGGTGCCGGGGAGCTGTTTTTT.

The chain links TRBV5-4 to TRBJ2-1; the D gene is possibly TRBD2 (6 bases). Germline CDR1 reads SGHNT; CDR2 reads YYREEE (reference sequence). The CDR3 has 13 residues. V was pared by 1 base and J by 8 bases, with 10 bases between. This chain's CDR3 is CASSLTSFDEQFF. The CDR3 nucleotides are TGTGCCAGCAGCTTGACTAGCTTCGATGAGCAGTTCTTC.

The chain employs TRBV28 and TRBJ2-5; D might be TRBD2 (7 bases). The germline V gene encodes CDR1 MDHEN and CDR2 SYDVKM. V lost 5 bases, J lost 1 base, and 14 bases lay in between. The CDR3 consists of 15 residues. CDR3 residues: CASSGKGGLQETQYF. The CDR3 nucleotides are TGTGCCAGCAGTGGAAAGGGGGGGCTCCAAGAGACCCAGTACTTC. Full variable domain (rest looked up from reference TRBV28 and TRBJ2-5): DVKVTQSSRYLVKRTGEKVFLECVQDMDHENMFWYRQDPGLGLRLIYFSYDVKMKEKGDIPEGYSVSREKKERFSLILESASTNQTSMYLCASSGKGGLQETQYFGPGTRLLVL.

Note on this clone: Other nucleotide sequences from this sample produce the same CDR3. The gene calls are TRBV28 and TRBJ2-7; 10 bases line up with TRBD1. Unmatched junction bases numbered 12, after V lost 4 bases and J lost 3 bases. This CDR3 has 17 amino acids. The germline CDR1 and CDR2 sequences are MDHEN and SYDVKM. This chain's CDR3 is CASSSYGYRDRGYEQYF. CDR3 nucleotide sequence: TGTGCCAGCAGTTCGTACGGATACCGGGACAGGGGCTACGAGCAGTACTTC.

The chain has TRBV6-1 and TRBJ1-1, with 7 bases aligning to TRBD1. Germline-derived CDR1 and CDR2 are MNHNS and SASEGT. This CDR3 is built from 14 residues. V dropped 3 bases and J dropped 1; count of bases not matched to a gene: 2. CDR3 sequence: CASSDRTGNTEAFF. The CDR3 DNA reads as TGTGCCAGCAGTGACCGGACAGGGAACACTGAAGCTTTCTTT.

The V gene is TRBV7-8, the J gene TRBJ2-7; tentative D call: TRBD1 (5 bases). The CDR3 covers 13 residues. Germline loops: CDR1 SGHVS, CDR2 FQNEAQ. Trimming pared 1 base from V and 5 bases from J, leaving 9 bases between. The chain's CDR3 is CASSLDWGNEQYF. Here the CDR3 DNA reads TGTGCCAGCAGCTTAGATTGGGGCAACGAGCAGTACTTC. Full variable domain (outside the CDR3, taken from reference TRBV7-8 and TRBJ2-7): GAGVSQSPRYKVAKRGQDVALRCDPISGHVSLFWYQQALGQGPEFLTYFQNEAQLDKSGLPSDRFFAERPEGSVSTLKIQRTQQEDSAVYLCASSLDWGNEQYFGPGTRLTVT.

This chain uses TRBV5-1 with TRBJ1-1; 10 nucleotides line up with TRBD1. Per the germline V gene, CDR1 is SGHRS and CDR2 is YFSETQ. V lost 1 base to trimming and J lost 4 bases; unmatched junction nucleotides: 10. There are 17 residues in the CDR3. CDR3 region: CASSLLPLTGGGTEAFF. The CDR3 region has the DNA TGCGCCAGCAGCTTGCTGCCCTTGACAGGGGGCGGCACTGAAGCTTTCTTT.

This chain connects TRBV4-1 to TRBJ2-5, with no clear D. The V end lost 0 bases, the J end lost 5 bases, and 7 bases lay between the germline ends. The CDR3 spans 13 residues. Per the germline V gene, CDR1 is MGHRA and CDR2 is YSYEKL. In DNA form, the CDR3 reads TGCGCCAGCAGCCAAGAACGTGCGGAGACCCAGTACTTC. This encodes CASSQERAETQYF.